This T cell receptor beta chain was identified in a study of graft-versus-host responses after intestinal transplantation. Turning to the study itself: Each recipient received anti-thymocyte globulin induction, then tacrolimus and steroids for approximately three years.

In the case of this clone: Its antigen is currently unknown.

General study findings and limits: The recipient marrow held GvH clones, and some of them showed up first in ileum or blood. When patients had graft-donor T cell macrochimerism, their allografts held high graft-versus-host to host-versus-graft clonal ratios. Early post-transplant falls in HvG clones accompanied the peak levels of circulating GvH clones.

CDR3 size: 15 residues. Trimming took 5 bases from V and 0 from J, leaving 13 bases between them. The germline gives CDR1 LNHDA, CDR2 SQIVND (reference sequence). The assay was immunoSEQ multiplex PCR, and TCRdb's table has in-frame clones only and misses some. The table shows tens of thousands of clones, with around 90% occurring only once. The sequence was obtained from a human donor who was the organ donor for an intestinal transplant. The chain carries TRBV19 and TRBJ1-2, with D tentatively TRBD1 (6 bases). Source: unstimulated CD4+ T cells sorted from spleen or lymph node cells, taken before transplant. The CDR3 nucleotides are TGTGCCAGTAGTGACCAGGGGAAAGCTAACTATGGCTACACCTTC. Amino acids: CASSDQGKANYGYTF.